Listed here are 14 T cell receptor beta chains from one sample, sequenced in a study of blood T cell repertoires in COVID-19. Some clones are missing from TCRdb's copy, which holds only in-frame ones; the method was immunoSEQ multiplex PCR. The sample has over 200,000 clones, 88% seen once. The sample taken for sequencing was PBMCs or T cells enriched from blood (not recorded which). The receptors originated from a woman aged 40 to 50 with acute COVID-19.

In its sample, this clone was seen once. V gene TRBV2 combines with J gene TRBJ1-3, with 7 bases fitting TRBD1. From germline, CDR1 is SNHLY and CDR2 FYNNEI. The V gene end was trimmed by 6 bases and the J gene end by 10 bases; junction bases not matched to a gene: 6. This CDR3 comprises 12 residues. The DNA of the CDR3 is TGTGCCAGCAGAGAACAGGGGACGACCATATATTTT. It encodes CASREQGTTIYF.

The genes are TRBV5-1 and TRBJ2-2; D is undetermined. Germline CDR1 and CDR2: SGHRS and YFSETQ. V lost 0 bases to trimming and J lost 2 bases, with 17 bases between them. There are 18 residues in the CDR3. The CDR3, as DNA: TGCGCCAGCAGCTTGGTGGGTAGCCCTCCCTTAAACACCGGGGAGCTGTTTTTT. It yields the protein CASSLVGSPPLNTGELFF.

The chain is built from TRBV6-5 and TRBJ2-6; tentative D call: TRBD1 (5 bases). The germline V gene has CDR1 MNHEY and CDR2 SVGAGI. Trimming pared 6 bases from V and 4 bases from J, leaving 7 bases between. This CDR3 contains 13 residues. CDR3 nucleotides: TGTGCCAGCAGGGGGCCCGGGGCCAACGTCCTGACTTTC. Protein product: CASRGPGANVLTF.

V and J are TRBV19 and TRBJ2-5; 10 bases map to TRBD2. This CDR3 has 14 amino acids. Germline loops: CDR1 LNHDA, CDR2 SQIVND (reference sequence). After removal of 8 bases from V and 4 bases from J, the junction contained 7 bases not matched to a gene. The CDR3 coding sequence is TGTGCCAGTGGGCGGACTAGCGGTCGAGAGACCCAGTACTTC. Its translation is CASGRTSGRETQYF.

The rearrangement joins TRBV19 to TRBJ2-3; D call uncertain. This CDR3 has 15 amino acids. Germline V gene lookup returns CDR1 LNHDA and CDR2 SQIVND (reference sequence). The germline V and J ends were trimmed by 6 bases and 0 bases, with 13 bases remaining between them. The CDR3 sequence: CASSPISTSTDTQYF. Here the CDR3 DNA reads TGTGCCAGTAGCCCTATTTCAACTAGCACAGATACGCAGTATTTT. Full variable domain (outside the CDR3, taken from reference TRBV19 and TRBJ2-3): DGGITQSPKYLFRKEGQNVTLSCEQNLNHDAMYWYRQDPGQGLRLIYYSQIVNDFQKGDIAEGYSVSREKKESFPLTVTSAQKNPTAFYLCASSPISTSTDTQYFGPGTRLTVL.

This rearrangement joins TRBV25-1 to TRBJ1-2; TRBD1 is a possible D gene (5 bases). The germline gives CDR1 MGHDK, CDR2 SYGVNS. Trimming shortened V by 4 bases and J by 7 bases, and 13 bases separated the two germline ends. The CDR3 spans 13 residues. The CDR3, as DNA: TGTGCCAGCAGTGCCCACGGGACTGCTGGCTACACCTTC. As protein: CASSAHGTAGYTF.

CDR3 DNA sequence: TGTGCCAGCAGTGACAGGGCGGGATACTATGGCTACACCTTC. It yields the protein CASSDRAGYYGYTF. This rearrangement joins TRBV25-1 to TRBJ1-2, with D perhaps TRBD1 (5 bases). V dropped 3 bases and J dropped 3 bases, with 11 bases sitting between them. The CDR3 consists of 14 residues. CDR1 is MGHDK, CDR2 SYGVNS, per germline.

The V and J genes are TRBV5-4 and TRBJ1-6; 8 bases align to TRBD1. In germline, CDR1 is SGHNT, CDR2 YYREEE (reference sequence). V was pared by 6 bases and J by 7 bases, with 6 bases of the junction left unmatched. CDR3 length: 14 residues. The CDR3 bases are TGTGCCAGCACCATCGACAGGGGAAATTCACCCCTCCACTTT. Translation gives CASTIDRGNSPLHF.

The table lists this clone with a count of one. The rearrangement joins TRBV28 to TRBJ1-2; maybe TRBD1 (6 bases). From germline, CDR1 is MDHEN and CDR2 SYDVKM. Trimming took 5 bases from V and 4 from J, leaving 11 bases between them. This CDR3 comprises 13 residues. The CDR3: CASSETGTYGYTF. The CDR3 DNA reads as TGTGCCAGCAGTGAGACAGGTACCTATGGCTACACCTTC.

The rearrangement uses TRBV24-1 and TRBJ2-1; 12 bases agree with TRBD2. This CDR3 is 17 amino acids long. From germline, CDR1 is KGHDR and CDR2 SFDVKD. Trimming at V came to 2 bases and at J to 1 base, leaving 2 bases not matched to a gene. This CDR3 reads CATSDSGLAGSYNEQFF. The DNA of the CDR3 is TGTGCCACCAGTGATTCCGGACTAGCGGGGTCCTACAATGAGCAGTTCTTC.

The chain combines TRBV10-3 with TRBJ2-5, with D perhaps TRBD1 (6 bases). CDR1 is ENHRY and CDR2 is SYGVKD in the germline V gene. There are 14 residues in the CDR3. Trimming left V 4 bases short and J 2 bases short, with 11 bases between. In DNA, the CDR3 is TGTGCCATCAGTGGCACTAGGGGGCAAGAGACCCAGTACTTC. Protein sequence: CAISGTRGQETQYF.

The gene calls are TRBV2 and TRBJ1-1; TRBD1 matches 7 bases. Germline V CDR1 and CDR2: SNHLY, FYNNEI. This CDR3 is built from 13 residues. The V and J ends lost 3 bases and 4 bases, in that order; junction bases with no gene match: 2. The CDR3 loop is CASSETGFTEAFF. The CDR3 nucleotides are TGTGCCAGCAGTGAGACAGGGTTCACTGAAGCTTTCTTT.

In this sample, this clone turned up a few times. V usage is TRBV5-1 and J usage is TRBJ2-7, with D unresolved. The CDR3 sequence is 14 residues long. CDR1 is SGHRS, CDR2 YFSETQ, per germline. Trimming took off 0 bases at V and 1 base at J, with 8 bases between the two ends. Here the CDR3 DNA reads TGCGCCAGCAGCTTGGGTGCAGTTTCCTACGAGCAGTACTTC. Amino acids: CASSLGAVSYEQYF. The full variable domain, in which reference TRBV5-1 and TRBJ2-7 provide the parts outside the CDR3, is KAGVTQTPRYLIKTRGQQVTLSCSPISGHRSVSWYQQTPGQGLQFLFEYFSETQRNKGNFPGRFSGRQFSNSRSEMNVSTLELGDSALYLCASSLGAVSYEQYFGPGTRLTVT.

The gene calls are TRBV5-1 and TRBJ2-6; D not certain. The germline gives CDR1 SGHRS, CDR2 YFSETQ. The CDR3 length is 15 residues. Trimming took off 4 bases at V and 0 bases at J, with 8 bases between the two ends. In DNA, the CDR3 is TGCGCCAGCAGCCCGGAGCCCTCTGGGGCCAACGTCCTGACTTTC. It codes for CASSPEPSGANVLTF.